Listed here are 30 T cell receptor beta chains from one sample, sequenced in a study of blood T cell repertoires in COVID-19. TCRdb's copy holds only in-frame clones and misses some; the assay was immunoSEQ multiplex PCR. The sample includes roughly 250,000 clones, about 83% of them seen just once. Material for sequencing was peripheral blood. All receptors derive from a human donor in a cohort sampled during active COVID-19.

The J gene is TRBJ1-2, the V gene TRBV5-4; D possibly corresponds to TRBD1 (5 bases). V shed 7 bases and J shed 1 base, with 14 bases lying between them. The CDR3 covers 14 residues. Germline V lookup: CDR1 SGHNT, CDR2 YYREEE (reference sequence). The CDR3 DNA follows: TGTGCCAGCGCGATCGGGCAGGGTAACTATGGCTACACCTTC. Translated: CASAIGQGNYGYTF. The whole variable domain, remainder taken from reference TRBV5-4 and TRBJ1-2, is ETGVTQSPTHLIKTRGQQVTLRCSSQSGHNTVSWYQQALGQGPQFIFQYYREEENGRGNFPPRFSGLQFPNYSSELNVNALELDDSALYLCASAIGQGNYGYTFGSGTRLTVV.

This sequence joins TRBV6-4 and TRBJ2-1; D uncertain. This CDR3 has 14 residues. In germline, CDR1 is MRHNA, CDR2 SNTAGT. V lost 4 bases and J 3 bases, leaving 10 bases between the germline ends. Written as DNA, the CDR3 is TGTGCCAGCAGTGGTCCACCGGGCTACAATGAGCAGTTCTTC. As protein: CASSGPPGYNEQFF.

As for this clone: Other DNA sequences within the sample encode an identical CDR3. The chain links TRBV2 to TRBJ2-3; 9 nucleotides match TRBD2. Germline assignment: CDR1 SNHLY and CDR2 FYNNEI. The CDR3 loop spans 14 amino acids. The V segment lost 1 base and the J segment 5 bases; nucleotides outside the gene matches: 1. CDR3 amino acids: CASSEGSGGDTQYF. CDR3 DNA: TGTGCCAGCAGTGAAGGTAGCGGGGGAGATACGCAGTATTTT.

The sample holds a few counts of this clone. This chain links TRBV19 with TRBJ2-5, with 8 positions matching TRBD2. CDR3 length equals 18 residues. V lost 3 bases to trimming and J lost 0 bases; unmatched junction nucleotides: 12. CDR1 is LNHDA, CDR2 SQIVND, per germline (reference sequence). CDR3 amino acids: CASSMLGRLARHQETQYF. DNA for the CDR3: TGTGCCAGTAGTATGTTAGGGCGACTAGCGAGGCACCAAGAGACCCAGTACTTC.

V is TRBV4-2 and J is TRBJ2-5; 8 nucleotides line up with TRBD2. With V trimmed by 0 bases and J by 3 bases, 12 bases remained unmatched. The germline V gene encodes CDR1 LGHNA and CDR2 YNFKEQ. This CDR3 is 18 amino acids long. The CDR3 loop reads CASSQDGGSGSGEETQYF. The CDR3 DNA is TGTGCCAGCAGCCAAGATGGGGGAAGCGGGAGCGGCGAAGAGACCCAGTACTTC.

The rearrangement joins TRBV2 to TRBJ2-7; tentative D call: TRBD2 (5 bases). The ends were cut back, 2 bases at V and 6 bases at J, with 14 bases in the middle. The CDR3 runs to 14 residues. Germline assignment: CDR1 SNHLY and CDR2 FYNNEI. Here the CDR3 reads CASSETAGISEQYF. CDR3 DNA sequence: TGTGCCAGCAGTGAAACGGCGGGCATCTCCGAGCAGTACTTC.

The chain carries TRBV4-2 and TRBJ1-2; no reliable D call. Deletions cut 0 bases from V and 8 bases from J, with 16 bases between. Per the germline V gene, CDR1 is LGHNA and CDR2 is YNFKEQ. The CDR3 runs to 15 residues. The CDR3 sequence is CASSQDLATSWGYTF. As DNA, the CDR3 is TGTGCCAGCAGCCAAGATCTCGCTACCTCATGGGGCTACACCTTC.

The chain combines TRBV24-1 with TRBJ1-2, with D possibly matching TRBD1 (6 bases). V lost 9 bases to trimming and J lost 1 base, with 17 bases between them. There are 15 residues in the CDR3. Germline assignment: CDR1 KGHDR and CDR2 SFDVKD. CDR3 residues: CATYRQDKFNYGYTF. The CDR3 bases are TGTGCCACCTACCGACAGGATAAATTTAACTATGGCTACACCTTC.

The rearrangement uses TRBV11-2 and TRBJ2-7, with TRBD2 matching over 15 bases. CDR3 length: 16 residues. Germline V lookup: CDR1 SGHAT, CDR2 FQNNGV. V gave up 5 bases and J gave up 6 bases; unmatched junction bases: 8. Here the CDR3 DNA reads TGTGCCAGCAGCCGGGGACTAGCGGGGGGAGGCGGCGAGCAGTACTTC. It encodes CASSRGLAGGGGEQYF.

In its sample, this clone was seen once. This chain links TRBV23-1 with TRBJ1-2, with TRBD1 matching 7 bases. TRBV23-1 is marked as an open reading frame, function uncertain. V gave up 0 bases and J gave up 3 bases; unmatched junction bases: 1. The CDR3 loop spans 14 amino acids. The CDR3 DNA reads as TGCGCCAGCAGTCAATCGCAGGGGGACTATGGCTACACCTTC. This codes for CASSQSQGDYGYTF.

The chain is built from TRBV28 and TRBJ2-3; TRBD1 might be the D (6 bases). The germline V gene has CDR1 MDHEN and CDR2 SYDVKM. Deletions cut 5 bases from V and 4 bases from J, with 13 bases between. The CDR3 length is 14 residues. The CDR3 coding sequence is TGTGCCAGCAGTACACGACAGGATTCAGATACGCAGTATTTT. This translates into CASSTRQDSDTQYF.

V usage is TRBV5-8 and J usage is TRBJ1-4; possibly TRBD1 for D (6 bases). CDR1 and CDR2 from the germline V gene are SGHTS and YDEGEE. The CDR3 is 15 amino acids. Trimming stripped 4 bases from V and 5 bases from J, with 15 bases between. CDR3 sequence: CASSLGWQGNEKLFF. CDR3 in DNA: TGTGCCAGCAGCCTGGGGTGGCAGGGGAATGAAAAACTGTTTTTT.

The chain is built from TRBV19 and TRBJ1-6, with 10 bases that match TRBD1. The CDR3 spans 16 residues. In germline, CDR1 is LNHDA, CDR2 SQIVND (reference sequence). V shed 3 bases, J shed 9 bases, and the junction held 8 bases outside the gene matches. In DNA, the CDR3 is TGTGCCAGTAGTATTGGGACAGGGGAAGGTCGTTCACCCCTCCACTTT. As protein: CASSIGTGEGRSPLHF.

The chain links TRBV28 to TRBJ2-5, with D possibly matching TRBD2 (5 bases). Germline assignment: CDR1 MDHEN and CDR2 SYDVKM. V lost 5 bases and J lost 2, with 12 bases in between. The CDR3 runs to 14 residues. The CDR3: CASSSGLRQETQYF. The CDR3 DNA is TGTGCCAGCAGTAGTGGACTGAGGCAAGAGACCCAGTACTTC.

The rearrangement uses TRBV30 and TRBJ2-3, with 15 bases that match TRBD2. In germline, CDR1 is GTSNPN, CDR2 SVGIG (reference sequence). CDR3 length equals 18 residues. V lost 8 bases, J lost 5 bases, and 17 bases stayed unmatched. The CDR3 DNA follows: TGTGCCCGTGGGACTAGCGGGGGGTTTGACTATGAAGGAGATACGCAGTATTTT. Its protein product is CARGTSGGFDYEGDTQYF. Supplemented by reference TRBV30 and TRBJ2-3, the full variable domain reads SQTIHQWPATLVQPVGSPLSLECTVEGTSNPNLYWYRQAAGRGLQLLFYSVGIGQISSEVPQNLSASRPQDRQFILSSKKLLLSDSGFYLCARGTSGGFDYEGDTQYFGPGTRLTVL.

Here the CDR3 reads CAIQGLTGLGNTEAFF. CDR3 sequence (DNA): TGTGCCATCCAGGGTCTAACGGGACTCGGGAACACTGAAGCTTTCTTT. The chain links TRBV10-3 to TRBJ1-1; D may be TRBD1 (5 bases). V was cut by 8 bases and J by 1 base, with 20 bases left in between. The CDR3 totals 16 residues. The germline V gene encodes CDR1 ENHRY and CDR2 SYGVKD.

The V and J genes are TRBV6-1 and TRBJ1-5; D possibly corresponds to TRBD1 (5 bases). With 3 bases removed from V and 3 bases from J, the gap between germline ends came to 9 bases. CDR1 MNHNS and CDR2 SASEGT come from the germline V gene. This CDR3 contains 14 residues. This chain's CDR3 is CASSDRQNNQPQHF. CDR3 in DNA: TGTGCCAGCAGTGACCGACAGAACAATCAGCCCCAGCATTTT.

V usage is TRBV25-1 and J usage is TRBJ2-3, with D possibly matching TRBD2 (7 bases). CDR3 size: 15 residues. Trimming removed 4 bases at V and 2 bases at J, with 13 bases between. CDR1 is MGHDK and CDR2 is SYGVNS in the germline V gene. The CDR3 DNA reads TGTGCCAGCAGTGCGTCGGGGGGCCTCACAGATACGCAGTATTTT. This codes for CASSASGGLTDTQYF.

The chain joins TRBV6-5 to TRBJ1-6; 10 bases align to TRBD1. Per germline, CDR1 MNHEY and CDR2 SVGAGI. Unmatched junction bases numbered 3, after V lost 0 bases and J lost 7 bases. The CDR3 sequence is 16 residues long. CDR3 nucleotide sequence: TGTGCCAGCAGTTACTCCGGACAGGGGGGGAATTCACCCCTCCACTTT. This gives the protein CASSYSGQGGNSPLHF.

The CDR3 DNA reads as TGTGCCAGCAGTTACCTACAGGGGGAAGGCTACACCTTC. Translated: CASSYLQGEGYTF. The rearrangement links TRBV6-6 to TRBJ1-2; TRBD1 agrees at 8 bases. J gave up 8 bases and V 2 bases, and 4 bases lay outside the gene matches. Germline values: CDR1 MNHNY, CDR2 SVGAGI (reference sequence). The CDR3 is 13 residues long.

This clone appeared a few times. The V gene is TRBV6-5, the J gene TRBJ1-2; no firm D call. The CDR3 spans 14 residues. Trimming stripped 6 bases from V and 4 bases from J, with 15 bases between. Germline V gives CDR1 MNHEY, CDR2 SVGAGI. The CDR3 DNA is TGTGCCAGCAGCCCCCTCCACAAGTCCTATGGCTACACCTTC. Translation gives CASSPLHKSYGYTF.

This clone appeared a few times. The J gene is TRBJ2-6, the V gene TRBV6-5; no definite D call. The germline CDR1 and CDR2 sequences are MNHEY and SVGAGI. Trimming stripped 6 bases from V and 4 bases from J, with 13 bases between. The CDR3 length is 15 residues. The CDR3 coding sequence is TGTGCCAGCAGGCCCTTTATAGTGGGGGCCAACGTCCTGACTTTC. Amino acid sequence: CASRPFIVGANVLTF.

V usage is TRBV5-1 and J usage is TRBJ2-3; 7 bases are shared with TRBD1. After removal of 4 bases from V and 2 bases from J, the junction contained 7 bases not matched to a gene. This CDR3 spans 15 amino acids. Per germline, CDR1 SGHRS and CDR2 YFSETQ. This chain's CDR3 is CASSLQDRNTDTQYF. As DNA, the CDR3 is TGCGCCAGCAGCCTACAGGACAGGAACACAGATACGCAGTATTTT.

The CDR3 bases are TGTGCCAGCAGCCCCAGTGGCTATGGCTACACCTTC. It codes for CASSPSGYGYTF. The rearrangement links TRBV9 to TRBJ1-2; D gene uncertain. The germline V gene has CDR1 SGDLS and CDR2 YYNGEE. The V and J ends lost 4 bases and 4 bases respectively, with 8 bases between them. This CDR3 has 12 amino acids.

This chain's CDR3 is CASSYSGQGPETQYF. DNA for the CDR3: TGTGCCAGCAGTTACTCGGGGCAGGGTCCCGAGACCCAGTACTTC. The chain has TRBV6-2 or TRBV6-3 and TRBJ2-5; weak D call: TRBD1 (5 bases). Germline V lookup: CDR1 MNHEY, CDR2 SVGEGT. This CDR3 contains 15 residues. V was shortened by 0 bases and J by 5 bases, with 13 bases between the two germline ends.

The chain has TRBV27 and TRBJ2-3, with D unclear. The CDR3 covers 12 residues. Trimming took off 6 bases at V and 0 bases at J, with 4 bases between the two ends. Germline V gene data show CDR1 as MNHEY and CDR2 as SMNVEV (reference sequence). The CDR3 bases are TGTGCCAGCAGCCGTAGCACAGATACGCAGTATTTT. Its translation is CASSRSTDTQYF.

The chain recombines TRBV5-8 with TRBJ2-1, with TRBD1 identical over 11 bases. In germline, CDR1 is SGHTS, CDR2 YDEGEE. V was pared by 4 bases and J by 3 bases, with 3 bases of the junction left unmatched. The length of the CDR3 is 15 residues. Written as DNA, the CDR3 is TGTGCCAGCAGCGACGGGACAGGGGGCTACAATGAGCAGTTCTTC. It encodes CASSDGTGGYNEQFF.

About this clone: Other DNA sequences in the same sample also yield this CDR3. The J gene is TRBJ1-6, the V gene TRBV6-6; no reliable D call. This CDR3 is built from 14 residues. Germline loops: CDR1 MNHNY, CDR2 SVGAGI (reference sequence). The germline V and J ends were trimmed by 2 bases and 7 bases, with 9 bases remaining between them. In DNA, the CDR3 is TGTGCCAGCAGTTACCGGGGTCTGAATTCACCCCTCCACTTT. Translated: CASSYRGLNSPLHF.

This clone was detected only a few times. The chain has TRBV7-9 and TRBJ2-2; tentatively, D is TRBD1 (6 bases). CDR3 length: 16 residues. Trimming left V 6 bases short and J 4 bases short, with 18 bases between. Per germline, CDR1 SEHNR and CDR2 FQNEAQ (reference sequence). The CDR3 region is CASRTQPGVSTGELFF. The CDR3 nucleotides are TGTGCCAGCAGGACTCAGCCAGGGGTTAGCACCGGGGAGCTGTTTTTT.

V is TRBV5-1 and J is TRBJ1-1, with 7 positions matching TRBD1. V was clipped by 7 bases and J by 2 bases; unmatched bases: 11. In germline, CDR1 is SGHRS, CDR2 YFSETQ. The CDR3 has 15 amino acids. The CDR3 sequence is CASRGGAGLNTEAFF. The CDR3 coding sequence is TGCGCCAGCCGAGGGGGCGCAGGGCTAAACACTGAAGCTTTCTTT.